Listed below are T cell receptor beta chains from one sample, sequenced in a study of regulatory T cells in long-lasting Graves disease. TCRdb recomputed calls from the multiplex PCR reads with MiXCR, one row per CDR3 protein. The data show a few hundred thousand distinct CDR3 sequences, about a quarter seen once. Sequenced material: peripheral blood mononuclear cells (PBMCs), taken when the disease was refractory, from a patient treated with antithyroid drugs. All receptors come from a female donor with Graves disease. The CDR3 runs from the conserved cysteine through the conserved F or W. Fields, in order: D gene, V gene, J gene, clone size, CDR3 protein, CDR3 DNA. D genes are given only for firm matches. Clone size is not always given. Where it is, it says once, few, many or a class for expanded clones.

TRBD2	TRBV3-1	TRBJ2-7	many	CASSRGAGAYEQYF	TGTGCCAGCAGCCGGGGAGCGGGAGCCTACGAGCAGTACTTC
.	TRBV5-1	TRBJ2-2	few	CASSLEGQRNTGELFF	TGCGCCAGCAGCTTGGAAGGGCAGCGGAACACCGGGGAGCTGTTTTTT
.	TRBV28	TRBJ1-1	many	CASTSGGLLHHEAFF	TGTGCCAGCACCTCCGGGGGTCTCCTCCATCATGAAGCTTTCTTT
.	TRBV5-1	TRBJ2-2	.	CASGPGTNTGELFF	TGCGCCAGCGGGCCCGGGACGAACACCGGGGAGCTGTTTTTT
TRBD1	TRBV27	TRBJ2-7	.	CASSYLPGQGYEQYF	TGTGCCAGCAGCTACCTACCGGGACAGGGCTACGAGCAGTACTTC
TRBD2	TRBV28	TRBJ2-2	.	CASSFEASGTTGELFF	TGTGCCAGCAGTTTTGAGGCTAGCGGGACCACCGGGGAGCTGTTTTTT
.	TRBV5-6	TRBJ2-3	.	CASSPQGTTGTDTQYF	TGTGCCAGCAGCCCCCAAGGGACAACCGGCACAGATACGCAGTATTTT
.	TRBV28	TRBJ1-6	many	CASSLDLGRSPLHF	TGTGCCAGCAGTTTAGACCTAGGACGGTCACCCCTCCACTTT
.	TRBV2	TRBJ1-2	many	CASSAAQGSIYGYTF	TGTGCCAGCAGTGCGGCACAAGGGAGTATCTATGGCTACACCTTC
.	TRBV12-3/TRBV12-4	TRBJ2-7	.	CASSLVLYYEQYF	TGTGCCAGCAGTTTAGTTCTATACTACGAGCAGTACTTC
TRBD1	TRBV29-1	TRBJ1-2	few	CSVDAGGGYGYTF	TGCAGCGTCGATGCAGGGGGCGGGTATGGCTACACCTTC
.	TRBV5-1	TRBJ1-2	few	CASSSTYLTASNYGYTF	TGCGCCAGCAGCAGTACTTATTTGACAGCGTCTAACTATGGCTACACCTTC
.	TRBV19	TRBJ2-1	once	CASSKWGASNEQFF	TGTGCCAGTAGTAAGTGGGGCGCGTCAAATGAGCAGTTCTTC
.	TRBV2	TRBJ2-7	once	CPSSELYEQYF	TGTCCCAGCAGTGAACTATACGAGCAGTACTTC
.	TRBV2	TRBJ2-2	.	CASAGERNTGELFF	TGTGCCAGCGCGGGCGAGAGGAACACCGGGGAGCTGTTTTTT
TRBD1	TRBV19	TRBJ1-1	.	CASSEQGGITEAFF	TGTGCCAGTAGTGAACAGGGGGGAATCACTGAAGCTTTCTTT
.	TRBV2	TRBJ2-3	.	CATEALAIGGGTQYF	TGTGCCACCGAGGCCCTAGCCATCGGGGGCGGTACGCAGTATTTT
.	TRBV11-3	TRBJ1-5	many	CASSRINHRNQPQHF	TGTGCCAGCAGCCGGATTAACCACCGCAATCAGCCCCAGCATTTT
TRBD1	TRBV7-9	TRBJ1-6	few	CASSLDRTGGRAPLHF	TGTGCCAGCAGCTTGGATAGGACAGGGGGCCGGGCACCCCTCCACTTT
TRBD2	TRBV19	TRBJ2-5	few	CASSPGTSGSQETQYF	TGTGCCAGTAGCCCGGGGACTAGCGGAAGCCAAGAGACCCAGTACTTC
.	TRBV19	TRBJ2-1	.	CASSMSGNEQFF	TGTGCCAGTAGTATGTCGGGCAATGAGCAGTTCTTC
.	TRBV6-1	TRBJ1-5	many	CASSEDQGGHQPQHF	TGTGCCAGCAGTGAAGACCAGGGAGGGCATCAGCCCCAGCATTTT
TRBD1	TRBV29-1	TRBJ1-2	many	CSVQLNRDSSYGYTF	TGCAGCGTTCAATTAAACCGGGACAGCTCCTATGGCTACACCTTC
.	TRBV30	TRBJ1-2	many	CAWSLQLPGYGYTF	TGTGCCTGGAGTCTTCAGCTCCCGGGGTATGGCTACACCTTC
.	TRBV6-1	TRBJ1-6	few	CASSTLAGSNSPLHF	TGTGCCAGCAGTACATTAGCGGGGTCTAATTCACCCCTCCACTTT
.	TRBV6-1	TRBJ1-1	many	CASRHGLNTEAFF	TGTGCCAGCAGACACGGGCTTAACACTGAAGCTTTCTTT
.	TRBV12-3/TRBV12-4	TRBJ2-7	.	CASSLIGARPYEQYF	TGTGCCAGCAGTTTAATCGGGGCCAGACCCTACGAGCAGTACTTC
TRBD1	TRBV6-1	TRBJ2-4	few	CASSALTGGAGKNIQYF	TGTGCCAGCAGTGCCTTAACAGGGGGCGCGGGCAAAAACATTCAGTACTTC
.	TRBV28	TRBJ1-2	many	CASSSGGPYGYTF	TGTGCCAGCAGTTCCGGGGGACCATATGGCTACACCTTC
.	TRBV5-6	TRBJ1-1	few	CASSLDQRNTEAFF	TGTGCCAGCAGCTTGGACCAAAGGAACACTGAAGCTTTCTTT
TRBD2	TRBV5-1	TRBJ2-7	.	CASSLMGGRGAYEQYF	TGCGCCAGCAGCCTAATGGGGGGACGGGGGGCCTACGAGCAGTACTTC
TRBD2	TRBV28	TRBJ2-1	.	CASRVGLAGGPSSHEQFF	TGTGCCAGCAGGGTGGGACTAGCGGGAGGGCCTAGTTCCCATGAGCAGTTCTTC
TRBD1	TRBV20-1	TRBJ1-1	many	CSAPRTGSDTEAFF	TGCAGTGCTCCCCGGACAGGAAGTGACACTGAAGCTTTCTTT
TRBD2	TRBV9	TRBJ2-1	many	CASSPQSGRTENEQFF	TGTGCCAGCAGCCCACAGAGCGGGAGGACAGAGAATGAGCAGTTCTTC
.	TRBV2	TRBJ2-7	many	CASTINRDPYF	TGTGCCAGCACAATTAACCGAGACCCATATTTC
.	TRBV29-1	TRBJ2-5	many	CSVEDAQLVKTQYF	TGCAGCGTTGAAGATGCACAGTTGGTAAAGACCCAGTACTTC
TRBD1	TRBV7-9	TRBJ1-2	many	CASSFETGIYGYTF	TGTGCCAGCAGCTTTGAGACAGGGATCTATGGCTACACCTTC
TRBD1	TRBV30	TRBJ1-5	many	CAWSADRSNQPQHF	TGTGCCTGGAGTGCGGACAGGAGCAATCAGCCCCAGCATTTT
.	TRBV28	TRBJ1-6	many	CAAAWTSRSDNSPLHF	TGTGCCGCGGCCTGGACTTCCAGATCGGATAATTCACCCCTCCACTTT
.	TRBV19	TRBJ2-5	few	CASSPLSPTQYF	TGTGCCAGTAGTCCCTTATCACCTACCCAGTACTTC
.	TRBV10-3	TRBJ2-2	few	CATRTENTGELFF	TGTGCCACCCGGACAGAGAACACCGGGGAGCTGTTTTTT
.	TRBV11-2	TRBJ1-6	few	CASSLIPRGENSPLHF	TGTGCCAGCAGCTTAATCCCAAGGGGGGAAAATTCACCCCTCCACTTT
TRBD1	TRBV20-1	TRBJ1-6	few	CSAPQAGQGHSPLHF	TGCAGTGCTCCACAGGCGGGACAGGGCCATTCACCCCTCCACTTT